This T cell receptor beta chain was recovered during a study of breast tumors, draining lymph nodes, adjacent tissues (dated by TCRdb to about 2016). For context, the study as a whole: TCR beta repertoires were compared across tumor, adjacent nontumor tissue and axillary lymph nodes obtained from breast cancer patients. The study aimed to assess the relationships and possible T-cell exchange between tumor, surrounding tissue and draining lymph node repertoires in human breast cancer.

Taken from the germline V gene, the CDR1 and CDR2 loops are SGHTA and FQGNSA. Compared with germline, V lacks 5 bases and J lacks 9 bases; bases without a gene match: 3. Taken from cysteine to phenylalanine, the CDR3 has 14 residues. Only the CDR3 region is kept as DNA, spanning 42 bases read in frame from base 1. Paper-wide results and their limitations: Rather than being directly demonstrated, the conclusion that tumor T cells originate in lymph nodes was presented as consistent with a hypothesis. Tumor T-cell repertoires showed less diversity than lymph node repertoires and more diversity than nontumor tissue repertoires, and tumor T-cell repertoires showed preferential V and J gene usage. A scenario in which most tumor T cells derive from the lymph node and then expand within tumor tissue was judged to be consistent with the data. In luminal-like breast cancer, tumor and nontumor tissue repertoires resembled each other significantly more than in basal-like breast cancer.

This clonotype has ten or more counts. No antigen is known for it. Base qualities are not recorded, but no much larger clone differs from it by a single base. The sequencer was an Illumina HiSeq 2000. Multiplex PCR amplification was used to build the TCR beta chain libraries. The amplified TCR beta chain products were analyzed by high-throughput sequencing. TCRdb redid the processing of the public reads, applying fastp at Q25 and MiXCR, and retained in-frame beta chains. Duplicate CDR3 protein sequences are folded into a single record with the most common DNA and genes. The sample includes 180,000 or so distinct CDR3 sequences, with approximately 31% observed a single time. The leading ten clones occupy roughly 4% of the sample. Lymph node samples came from the axillary draining lymph nodes of breast cancer patients.

This clonotype was sampled from a female donor with breast cancer. Some clones in this sample may be carry-over from other donors' samples. The receptor chain draws on TRBV7-2 and TRBJ2-1, and TRBD2 aligns with 14 junction nucleotides. The sequenced material came from axillary lymph node tissue. This receptor has the CDR3 CASSRTSGRTEQFF. The DNA reads as follows: TGTGCCAGCAGCAGGACTAGCGGGAGGACTGAGCAGTTCTTC.